The 10 T cell receptor beta chains presented below share a single source sample, sequenced in a study of CD8+ T cells in alopecia areata. Isolated RNA was reverse transcribed into cDNA used as the sequencing template. Profiled with immunoSEQ multiplex PCR; TCRdb holds only in-frame clones, not every one. Of roughly 110,000 clones listed, roughly 50% are singletons. Treatment here: oral pan-JAK inhibitor, 5-10 mg twice daily. The sample in question was CD4+ T cells sorted from blood, obtained at week 24, from a patient treated with tofacitinib. These receptors were obtained from a human donor with alopecia areata.

The chain combines TRBV30 with TRBJ2-2, with D possibly matching TRBD2 (6 bases). Germline V lookup: CDR1 GTSNPN, CDR2 SVGIG (reference sequence). Trimming took off 0 bases at V and 4 bases at J, with 9 bases between the two ends. The CDR3 loop spans 14 amino acids. The CDR3 here is CAWSVGGVTGELFF. The CDR3 nucleotides are TGTGCCTGGAGTGTGGGAGGCGTCACCGGGGAGCTGTTTTTT.

This rearrangement joins TRBV30 to TRBJ1-5; D gene unclear. Germline lookup yields CDR1 GTSNPN and CDR2 SVGIG (reference sequence). This CDR3 comprises 13 residues. Trimming removed 1 base from V and 6 bases from J, with 10 bases in between. DNA for the CDR3: TGTGCCTGGAGTGAGGGCTCCCCTCAGCCCCAGCATTTT. Protein: CAWSEGSPQPQHF.

The V gene is TRBV2, the J gene TRBJ1-5; the match to TRBD1 covers 10 bases. This CDR3 is built from 13 residues. Germline CDR1 SNHLY, CDR2 FYNNEI. V lost 8 bases, J lost 4 bases, and 2 bases stayed unmatched. CDR3 nucleotides: TGTGCCAGCCGGACAGGGGGTAATCAGCCCCAGCATTTT. It specifies CASRTGGNQPQHF.

The gene calls are TRBV6-5 and TRBJ2-2; D is undetermined. V lost 6 bases, J lost 5 bases, and 4 bases lay in between. This CDR3 region has 11 residues. The V gene's germline CDR1 is MNHEY and CDR2 SVGAGI. CDR3 in amino acids: CASRWTGELFF. The CDR3 DNA follows: TGTGCCAGCAGATGGACCGGGGAGCTGTTTTTT.

CDR3 in amino acids: CASSPPTSGDSTDTQYF. The CDR3 DNA follows: TGCGCCAGCAGCCCGCCGACTAGCGGGGATAGCACAGATACGCAGTATTTT. This chain uses TRBV5-1 with TRBJ2-3, with TRBD2 identical over 11 bases. The CDR3 has 17 amino acids. From germline, CDR1 is SGHRS and CDR2 YFSETQ. The V and J ends lost 4 bases and 0 bases, in that order; junction bases with no gene match: 7.

This clone showed up just a few times. V gene TRBV5-1 combines with J gene TRBJ2-5; TRBD2 aligns across 11 bases. The CDR3 totals 15 residues. The ends lost 4 bases at V and 2 bases at J; junction bases unmatched: 4. Germline CDR1 SGHRS, CDR2 YFSETQ. The DNA of the CDR3 is TGCGCCAGCAGCGGGTGGACTAGCGGGCAAGAGACCCAGTACTTC. As protein: CASSGWTSGQETQYF. The variable domain in full, with the rest retrieved from reference TRBV5-1 and TRBJ2-5, is KAGVTQTPRYLIKTRGQQVTLSCSPISGHRSVSWYQQTPGQGLQFLFEYFSETQRNKGNFPGRFSGRQFSNSRSEMNVSTLELGDSALYLCASSGWTSGQETQYFGPGTRLLVL.

The V and J genes are TRBV30 and TRBJ1-3; tentative D call: TRBD1 (5 bases). Trimming shortened V by 4 bases and J by 4 bases, and 14 bases separated the two germline ends. Germline V gene sequence: CDR1 GTSNPN, CDR2 SVGIG (reference sequence). This CDR3 spans 14 amino acids. The CDR3 nucleotides read TGTGCCTGGATGTCGTCGGGGCAAGGAAACACCATATATTTT. It yields the protein CAWMSSGQGNTIYF.

The gene calls are TRBV7-2 and TRBJ2-3; 8 bases agree with TRBD2. J gave up 4 bases and V 2 bases, and 2 bases lay outside the gene matches. Germline loops: CDR1 SGHTA, CDR2 FQGNSA. The CDR3 consists of 14 residues. This CDR3 reads CASSLSGGADTQYF. For the CDR3, the DNA is TGTGCCAGCAGCTTAAGCGGGGGAGCAGATACGCAGTATTTT.

This sequence joins TRBV5-8 and TRBJ1-5, with TRBD1 matching over 7 bases. The CDR3 has 17 residues. Germline V gene sequence: CDR1 SGHTS, CDR2 YDEGEE. Germline trimming cut 0 bases from V and 6 bases from J; bases unmatched to any gene: 12. In nucleotides, the CDR3 is TGTGCCAGCAGCTTGGGGAGGGGGCCCGGCTCGGGTCAGCCCCAGCATTTT. Amino acids: CASSLGRGPGSGQPQHF.

The chain recombines TRBV30 with TRBJ1-6, with a tentative D call TRBD1 (5 bases). Trimming pared 6 bases from V and 6 bases from J, leaving 12 bases between. In germline, CDR1 is GTSNPN, CDR2 SVGIG (reference sequence). The CDR3 totals 13 residues. CDR3 DNA sequence: TGTGCCTGTTCACAGGCTACTAATTCACCCCTCCACTTT. Translation gives CACSQATNSPLHF. Full variable domain (rest looked up from reference TRBV30 and TRBJ1-6): SQTIHQWPATLVQPVGSPLSLECTVEGTSNPNLYWYRQAAGRGLQLLFYSVGIGQISSEVPQNLSASRPQDRQFILSSKKLLLSDSGFYLCACSQATNSPLHFGNGTRLTVT.